This TCR beta chain is drawn from a study of cytomegalovirus exposure and HLA in healthy donors. Unmatched junction bases numbered 4, after V lost 4 bases and J lost 0 bases. The CDR3 spans 15 residues. The germline V gene encodes CDR1 SGHAT and CDR2 FQNNGV. This clone has just a few counts. The antigen remains unidentified. Study-wide points: For TCR beta chains, V- and J-gene trimming was later linked to a missense DCLRE1C variant. Equally common other TCR beta chains were less clonally expanded than HLA-associated ones, a later analysis found. A prior analysis recorded that most TCR beta V segments were productive about 90% or about 30% of the time. The later analysis indicated that the majority of CMV-associated TCR beta chains appeared HLA-restricted.

The PCR was carried out with 60 Vbeta primers and 13 Jbeta primers. Data came from immunoSEQ multiplex PCR; TCRdb stores just in-frame clones and leaves some out. This sample has 110,000 or so clones, with 74% found just once. The source material was PBMCs. This rearrangement joins TRBV11-2 to TRBJ1-1; 8 nucleotides match TRBD1. This receptor was taken from a human donor in good health. The CDR3 bases are TGTGCCAGCAGCTACCGACAGGGGATGAACACTGAAGCTTTCTTT. This translates into CASSYRQGMNTEAFF.